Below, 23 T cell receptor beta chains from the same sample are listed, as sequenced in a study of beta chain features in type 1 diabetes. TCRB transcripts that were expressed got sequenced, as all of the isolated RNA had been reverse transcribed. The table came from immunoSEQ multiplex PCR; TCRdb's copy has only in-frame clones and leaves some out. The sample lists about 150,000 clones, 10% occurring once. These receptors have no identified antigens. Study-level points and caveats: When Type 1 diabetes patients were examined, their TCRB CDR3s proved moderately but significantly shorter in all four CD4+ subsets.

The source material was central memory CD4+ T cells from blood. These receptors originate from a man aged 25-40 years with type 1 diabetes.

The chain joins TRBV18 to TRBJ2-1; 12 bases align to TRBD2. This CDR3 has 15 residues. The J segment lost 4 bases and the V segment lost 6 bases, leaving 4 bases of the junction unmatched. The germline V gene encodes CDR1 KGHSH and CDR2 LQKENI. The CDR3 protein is CASSKGTSGYNEQFF. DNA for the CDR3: TGTGCCAGCTCCAAAGGGACTAGCGGGTACAATGAGCAGTTCTTC.

CDR3 loop: CASSTSGTSGWGDTQYF. The CDR3 region has the DNA TGTGCCAGCAGCACCTCCGGGACTAGTGGGTGGGGCGATACGCAGTATTTT. The V call is TRBV9, the J call TRBJ2-3; 8 nucleotides line up with TRBD2. The length of the CDR3 is 17 residues. J lost 6 bases, V lost 4 bases, and 16 bases had no gene match. Germline CDR1 is SGDLS and CDR2 is YYNGEE.

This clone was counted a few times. CDR3 amino acids: CASSVYRTGEQFF. The CDR3 DNA reads as TGTGCCAGCAGTGTGTATCGTACGGGTGAGCAGTTCTTC. The rearrangement uses TRBV2 and TRBJ2-1; D not resolved. Trimming removed 4 bases from V and 9 bases from J, with 13 bases in between. CDR3 length: 13 residues. Germline V gene lookup returns CDR1 SNHLY and CDR2 FYNNEI. Drawing the rest from reference TRBV2 and TRBJ2-1, the complete variable domain is EPEVTQTPSHQVTQMGQEVILRCVPISNHLYFYWYRQILGQKVEFLVSFYNNEISEKSEIFDDQFSVERPDGSNFTLKIRSTKLEDSAMYFCASSVYRTGEQFFGPGTRLTVL.

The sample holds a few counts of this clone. As DNA, the CDR3 is TGTGCCAGCAGCCGTACAGGGTCCGAGACCCAGTACTTC. Translation gives CASSRTGSETQYF. V is TRBV5-4 and J is TRBJ2-5, with D maybe TRBD1 (6 bases). Germline assignment: CDR1 SGHNT and CDR2 YYREEE (reference sequence). Trimming left V 4 bases short and J 5 bases short, with 12 bases between. The CDR3 consists of 13 residues.

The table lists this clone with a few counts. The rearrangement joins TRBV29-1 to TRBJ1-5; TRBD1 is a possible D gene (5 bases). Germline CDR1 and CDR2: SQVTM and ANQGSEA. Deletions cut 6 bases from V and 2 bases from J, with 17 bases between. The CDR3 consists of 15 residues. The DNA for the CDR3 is TGCAGCGTACGCGTCGGGGGAACAGGCAATCAGCCCCAGCATTTT. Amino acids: CSVRVGGTGNQPQHF.

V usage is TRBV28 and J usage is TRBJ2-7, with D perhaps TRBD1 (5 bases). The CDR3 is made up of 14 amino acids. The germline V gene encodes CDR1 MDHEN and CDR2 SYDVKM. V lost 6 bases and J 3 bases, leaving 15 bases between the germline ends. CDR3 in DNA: TGTGCCAGCAGAGCTCAGGGTTTAGGCTACGAGCAGTACTTC. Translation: CASRAQGLGYEQYF.

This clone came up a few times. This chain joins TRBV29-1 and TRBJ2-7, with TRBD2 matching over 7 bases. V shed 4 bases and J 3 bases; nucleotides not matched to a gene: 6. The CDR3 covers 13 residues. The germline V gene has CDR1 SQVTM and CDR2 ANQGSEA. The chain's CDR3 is CSVVKGRGYEQYF. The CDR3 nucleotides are TGCAGCGTTGTGAAAGGGAGGGGCTACGAGCAGTACTTC.

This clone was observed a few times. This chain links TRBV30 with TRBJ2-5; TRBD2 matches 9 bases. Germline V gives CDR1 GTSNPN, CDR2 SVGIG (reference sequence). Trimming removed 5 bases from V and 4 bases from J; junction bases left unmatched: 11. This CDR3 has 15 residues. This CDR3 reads CAWSKGLAGPETQYF. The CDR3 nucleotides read TGTGCCTGGTCAAAGGGCCTAGCGGGACCAGAGACCCAGTACTTC.

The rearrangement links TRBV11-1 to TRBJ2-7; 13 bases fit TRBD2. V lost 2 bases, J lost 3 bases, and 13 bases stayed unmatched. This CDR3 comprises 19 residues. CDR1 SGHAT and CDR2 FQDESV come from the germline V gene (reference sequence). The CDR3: CASSLYGLAGAGVSYEQYF. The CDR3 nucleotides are TGTGCCAGCAGCTTATACGGACTAGCGGGAGCAGGAGTTAGCTACGAGCAGTACTTC.

For the CDR3, the DNA is TGTGCCAGCAGCTCGAGGCCTAGCGGGAGTGGTGATGAGCAGTTCTTC. Its protein product is CASSSRPSGSGDEQFF. This chain connects TRBV11-1 to TRBJ2-1, with 10 bases matching TRBD2. This CDR3 has 16 residues. V shed 4 bases and J 8 bases; nucleotides not matched to a gene: 11. From germline, CDR1 is SGHAT and CDR2 FQDESV (reference sequence).

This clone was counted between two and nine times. The CDR3 here is CATSRDVGGHNEQFF. The CDR3, as DNA: TGTGCCACCAGCAGAGATGTCGGGGGGCACAATGAGCAGTTCTTC. The J gene is TRBJ2-1, the V gene TRBV15, with D perhaps matching TRBD2 (7 bases). Trimming cost V 0 bases and J 5 bases, with 11 bases left between them. Germline V gives CDR1 LNHNV, CDR2 YYDKDF (reference sequence). CDR3 length: 15 residues.

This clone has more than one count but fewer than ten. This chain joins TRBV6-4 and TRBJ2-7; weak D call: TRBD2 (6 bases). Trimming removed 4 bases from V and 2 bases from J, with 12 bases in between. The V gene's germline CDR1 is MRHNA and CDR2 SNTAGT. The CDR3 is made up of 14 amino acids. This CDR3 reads CASSGASEPYEQYF. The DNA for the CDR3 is TGTGCCAGCAGTGGTGCTAGCGAGCCCTACGAGCAGTACTTC.

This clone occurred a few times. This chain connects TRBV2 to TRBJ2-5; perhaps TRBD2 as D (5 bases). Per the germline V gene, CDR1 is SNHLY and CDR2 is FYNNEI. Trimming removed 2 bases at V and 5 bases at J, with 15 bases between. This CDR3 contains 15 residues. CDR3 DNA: TGTGCCAGCAGTGAAATTAGCGCTGTAACGGAGACCCAGTACTTC. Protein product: CASSEISAVTETQYF.

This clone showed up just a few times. CDR3 residues: CATSRDAEDSSYNEQFF. The CDR3 region has the DNA TGTGCCACCAGCAGAGATGCGGAGGACAGCTCCTACAATGAGCAGTTCTTC. This chain links TRBV15 with TRBJ2-1; tentative D call: TRBD1 (6 bases). Germline V gene sequence: CDR1 LNHNV, CDR2 YYDKDF (reference sequence). The CDR3 covers 17 residues. V was pared by 0 bases and J by 0 bases, with 12 bases between.

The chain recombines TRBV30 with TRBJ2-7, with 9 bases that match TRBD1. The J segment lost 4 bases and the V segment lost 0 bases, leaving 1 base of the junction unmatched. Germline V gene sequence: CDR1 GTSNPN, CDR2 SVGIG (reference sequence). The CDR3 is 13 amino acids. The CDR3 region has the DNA TGTGCCTGGAGTGTGGGACAGGGTTACGAGCAGTACTTC. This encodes CAWSVGQGYEQYF.

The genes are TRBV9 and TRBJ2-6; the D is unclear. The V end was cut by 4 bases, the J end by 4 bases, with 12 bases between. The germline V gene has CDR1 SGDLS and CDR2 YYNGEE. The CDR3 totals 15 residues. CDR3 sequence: CASSIGQSGANVLTF. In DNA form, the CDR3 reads TGTGCCAGCAGCATAGGGCAATCCGGGGCCAACGTCCTGACTTTC. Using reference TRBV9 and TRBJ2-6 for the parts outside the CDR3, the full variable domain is DSGVTQTPKHLITATGQRVTLRCSPRSGDLSVYWYQQSLDQGLQFLIQYYNGEERAKGNILERFSAQQFPDLHSELNLSSLELGDSALYFCASSIGQSGANVLTFGAGSRLTVL.

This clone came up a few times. CDR3 loop: CASSVTGQVTEKLFF. The CDR3, as DNA: TGTGCCAGCAGTGTCACGGGACAGGTGACTGAAAAACTGTTTTTT. The chain has TRBV6-5 and TRBJ1-4; 8 bases are shared with TRBD1. Looked up from germline, CDR1 is MNHEY and CDR2 is SVGAGI. This CDR3 contains 15 residues. Trimming removed 5 bases from V and 7 bases from J; junction bases left unmatched: 9.

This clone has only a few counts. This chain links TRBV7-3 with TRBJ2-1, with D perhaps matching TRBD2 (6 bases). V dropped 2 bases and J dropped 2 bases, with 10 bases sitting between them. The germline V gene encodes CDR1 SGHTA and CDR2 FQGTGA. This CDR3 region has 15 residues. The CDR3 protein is CASSLYGRAYNEQFF. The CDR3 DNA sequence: TGTGCCAGCAGCTTATACGGGAGAGCCTACAATGAGCAGTTCTTC. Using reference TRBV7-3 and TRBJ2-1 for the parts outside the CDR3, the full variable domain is GAGVSQTPSNKVTEKGKYVELRCDPISGHTALYWYRQSLGQGPEFLIYFQGTGAADDSGLPNDRFFAVRPEGSVSTLKIQRTERGDSAVYLCASSLYGRAYNEQFFGPGTRLTVL.

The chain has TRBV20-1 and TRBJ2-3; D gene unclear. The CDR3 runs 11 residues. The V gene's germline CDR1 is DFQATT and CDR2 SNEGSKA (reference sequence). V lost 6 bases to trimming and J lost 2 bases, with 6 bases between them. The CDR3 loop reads CSAALTDTQYF. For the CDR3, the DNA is TGCAGTGCCGCACTCACAGATACGCAGTATTTT.

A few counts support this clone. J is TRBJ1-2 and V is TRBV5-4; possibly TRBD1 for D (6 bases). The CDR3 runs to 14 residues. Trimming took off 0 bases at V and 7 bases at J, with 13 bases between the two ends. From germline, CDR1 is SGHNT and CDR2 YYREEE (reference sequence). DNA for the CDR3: TGTGCCAGCAGCTTGGCCAGGGGACCTGCTGGCTACACCTTC. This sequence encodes CASSLARGPAGYTF.

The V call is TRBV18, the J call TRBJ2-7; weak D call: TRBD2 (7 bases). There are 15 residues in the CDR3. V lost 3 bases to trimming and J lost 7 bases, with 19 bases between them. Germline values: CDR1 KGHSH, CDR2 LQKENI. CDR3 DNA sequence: TGTGCCAGCTCACCGGGGAGGGGGGCAACGGGAGAGCAGTACTTC. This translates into CASSPGRGATGEQYF.

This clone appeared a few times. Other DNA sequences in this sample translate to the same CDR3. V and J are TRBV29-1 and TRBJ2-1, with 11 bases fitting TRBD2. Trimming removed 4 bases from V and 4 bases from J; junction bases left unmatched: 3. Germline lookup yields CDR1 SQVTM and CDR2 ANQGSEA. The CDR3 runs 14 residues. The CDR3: CSVAGTSGYNEQFF. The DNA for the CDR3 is TGCAGCGTTGCCGGGACTAGCGGATACAATGAGCAGTTCTTC.

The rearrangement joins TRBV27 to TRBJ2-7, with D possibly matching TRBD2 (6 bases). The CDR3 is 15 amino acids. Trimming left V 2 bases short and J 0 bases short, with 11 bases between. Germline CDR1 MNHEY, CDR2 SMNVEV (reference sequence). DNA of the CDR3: TGTGCCAGCAGTTTAGTGGCAGCGGGCTCCTACGAGCAGTACTTC. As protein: CASSLVAAGSYEQYF.